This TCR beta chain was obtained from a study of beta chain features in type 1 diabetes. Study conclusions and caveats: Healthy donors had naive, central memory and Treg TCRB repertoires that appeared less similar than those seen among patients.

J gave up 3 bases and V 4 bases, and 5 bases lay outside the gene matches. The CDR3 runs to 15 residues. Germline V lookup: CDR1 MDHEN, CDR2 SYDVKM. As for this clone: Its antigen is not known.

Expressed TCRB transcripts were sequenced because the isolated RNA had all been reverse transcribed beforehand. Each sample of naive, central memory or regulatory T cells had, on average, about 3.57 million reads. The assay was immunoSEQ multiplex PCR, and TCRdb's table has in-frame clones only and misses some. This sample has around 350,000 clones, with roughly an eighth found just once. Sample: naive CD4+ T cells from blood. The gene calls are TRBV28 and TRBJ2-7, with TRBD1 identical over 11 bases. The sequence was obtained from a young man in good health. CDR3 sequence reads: CASSSGGTGGYEQYF. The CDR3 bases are TGTGCCAGCAGTTCCGGGGGGACAGGGGGCTACGAGCAGTACTTC.